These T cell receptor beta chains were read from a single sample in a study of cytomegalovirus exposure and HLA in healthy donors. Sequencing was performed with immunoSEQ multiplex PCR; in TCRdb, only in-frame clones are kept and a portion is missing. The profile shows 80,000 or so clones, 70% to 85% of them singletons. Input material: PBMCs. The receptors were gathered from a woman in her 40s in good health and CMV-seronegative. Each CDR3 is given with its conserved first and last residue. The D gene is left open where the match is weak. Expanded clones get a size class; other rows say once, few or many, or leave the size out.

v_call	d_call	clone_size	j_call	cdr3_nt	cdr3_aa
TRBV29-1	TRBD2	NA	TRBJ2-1	TGCAGCGCCCAACTAGCGGCGGGTGGGGATGAGCAGTTCTTC	CSAQLAAGGDEQFF
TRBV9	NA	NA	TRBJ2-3	TGTGCCAGCAGCGTGTCTACGGGCACAGATACGCAGTATTTT	CASSVSTGTDTQYF
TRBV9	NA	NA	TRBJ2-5	TGTGCCAGCAGCGGGCCCTACGTCAGGGGTCAAGAGACCCAGTACTTC	CASSGPYVRGQETQYF
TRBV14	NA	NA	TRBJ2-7	TGTGCCAGCAGCCCCTTGGGGGGTACCTACGAGCAGTACTTC	CASSPLGGTYEQYF
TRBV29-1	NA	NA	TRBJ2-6	TGCAGCGTTCGCAGGGATGGGGCCAACGTCCTGACTTTC	CSVRRDGANVLTF
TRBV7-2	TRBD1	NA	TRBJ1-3	TGTGCCAGCAGCGGGTCGACAGGGTTTGGAAACACCATATATTTT	CASSGSTGFGNTIYF
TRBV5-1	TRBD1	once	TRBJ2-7	TGCGCCAGCAGCTCGGACAGGGGTCTCACCTACGAGCAGTACTTC	CASSSDRGLTYEQYF
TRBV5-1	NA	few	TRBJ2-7	TGCGCCAGCAGCTTGGGGGGAGGAACCTACGAGCAGTACTTC	CASSLGGGTYEQYF
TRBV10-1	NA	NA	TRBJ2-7	TGCGCCAGCAGTAGACAGCCTTACTACGAGCAGTACTTC	CASSRQPYYEQYF
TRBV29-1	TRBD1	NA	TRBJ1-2	TGCAGCGTGGGAGACAGGGCGGGTGGCTACACCTTC	CSVGDRAGGYTF
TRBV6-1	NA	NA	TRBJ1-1	TGTGCCAGCAGTGTACGAGGGGGCACTGAAGCTTTCTTT	CASSVRGGTEAFF
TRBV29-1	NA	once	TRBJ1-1	TGCAGCGTTGAAGTCAGCAGGGTGGGAGCTTTCTTT	CSVEVSRVGAFF
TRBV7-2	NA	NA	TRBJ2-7	TGTGCCAGCAGCTTTCAGGGAATCCACGAGCAGTACTTC	CASSFQGIHEQYF
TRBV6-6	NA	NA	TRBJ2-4	TGTGCCAGCAGGGAGGGACAGAACAAAAACATTCAGTACTTC	CASREGQNKNIQYF
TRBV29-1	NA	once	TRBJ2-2	TGCAGCGTTGAAGATCTGACTGCGACGAACACCGGGGAGCTGTTTTTT	CSVEDLTATNTGELFF
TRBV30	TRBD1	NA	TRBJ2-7	TGTGCCTGGAGAGAGACAGGGGTCGACGAGCAGTACTTC	CAWRETGVDEQYF
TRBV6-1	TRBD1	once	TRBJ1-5	TGTGCCAGCAGGCCCGGGACAGCGACCAATCAGCCCCAGCATTTT	CASRPGTATNQPQHF
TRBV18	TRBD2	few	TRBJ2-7	TGTGCCAGCTCACCACCCTCTAGCGGGAGCCCCTACGAGCAGTACTTC	CASSPPSSGSPYEQYF
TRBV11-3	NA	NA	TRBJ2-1	TGTGCCAGCAGCTTAAGGGGGGGGTCCAAGGCGGGCAATGAGCAGTTCTTC	CASSLRGGSKAGNEQFF
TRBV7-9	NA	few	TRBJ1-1	TGTGCCAGCAGCTTAGCAGGACAAGAAGCTTTCTTT	CASSLAGQEAFF
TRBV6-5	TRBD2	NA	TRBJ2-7	TGTGCCAGCAGTAAAGGGACTAGCGGACACTACGAGCAGTACTTC	CASSKGTSGHYEQYF
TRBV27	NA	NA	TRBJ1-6	TGTGCCAGTTACTCCTATAATTCACCCCTCCACTTT	CASYSYNSPLHF
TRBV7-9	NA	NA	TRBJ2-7	TGTGCCAGCAGCTTCCAGGGACAACACTACGAGCAGTACTTC	CASSFQGQHYEQYF
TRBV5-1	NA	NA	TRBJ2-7	TGCGCCAGCAGCTTGGGCGGGGTCTCCTACGAGCAGTACTTC	CASSLGGVSYEQYF
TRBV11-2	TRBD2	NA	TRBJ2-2	TGTGCCAGCAGCTTAGTAGCCTCCGGGACTAGGTCCGGGGAGCTGTTTTTT	CASSLVASGTRSGELFF
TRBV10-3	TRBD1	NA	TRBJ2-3	TGTGCCATCCGCAAACCGGGCCGGGACAGGGTAGGAGCAGATACGCAGTATTTT	CAIRKPGRDRVGADTQYF
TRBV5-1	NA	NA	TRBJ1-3	TGCGCCAGCAGCTTGGAAGCAAGTTTGTCTGGAAACACCATATATTTT	CASSLEASLSGNTIYF
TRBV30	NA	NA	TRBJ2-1	TGTGCCTGGAGTGTACTGGTCAGGGGCCATGAGCAGTTCTTC	CAWSVLVRGHEQFF
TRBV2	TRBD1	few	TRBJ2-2	TGTGCCAGCAGAGACAGGGGTTATTATACCGGGGAGCTGTTTTTT	CASRDRGYYTGELFF
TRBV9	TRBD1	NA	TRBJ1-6	TGTGCCAGCAGCCGAGAGGGACAGGGACATTCACCCCTCCACTTT	CASSREGQGHSPLHF
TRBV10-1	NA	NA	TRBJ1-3	TGCGCCAGCAGTGAATCGGGAAATGGAAACACCATATATTTT	CASSESGNGNTIYF
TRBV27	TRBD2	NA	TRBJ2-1	TGTGCCAGCAGCCTGAGTACTAGCGGGAGCTCTGGTGAGCAGTTCTTC	CASSLSTSGSSGEQFF
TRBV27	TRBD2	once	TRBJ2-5	TGTGCCAGCAGTTTTAGGGGAGCGGGAAGAGAGACCCAGTACTTC	CASSFRGAGRETQYF
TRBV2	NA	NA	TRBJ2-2	TGTGCCAGCAGTGGATGGCAGGGAAACACCGGGGAGCTGTTTTTT	CASSGWQGNTGELFF
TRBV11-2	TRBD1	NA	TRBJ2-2	TGTGCCAGCAGCTTAGAGGGACAGCTTGGCGGTGGGGAGCTGTTTTTT	CASSLEGQLGGGELFF
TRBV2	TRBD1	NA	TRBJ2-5	TGTGCCAGCAGAGAACTGGACAGGGGGACCCAGTACTTC	CASRELDRGTQYF
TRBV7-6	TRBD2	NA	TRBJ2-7	TGTGCCAGCAGCCAGGGGTCTAGCGGGAGCTACGAGCAGTACTTC	CASSQGSSGSYEQYF
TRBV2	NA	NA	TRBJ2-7	TGTGCCAGCAGCCGATCAACACACGAGCAGTACTTC	CASSRSTHEQYF
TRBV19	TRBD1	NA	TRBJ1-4	TGTGCCAGTACACAGGGGATAGGAACTAATGAAAAACTGTTTTTT	CASTQGIGTNEKLFF
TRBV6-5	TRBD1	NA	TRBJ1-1	TGTGCCAGCAGTGCGGGACAGGGTCTTGAAGCTTTCTTT	CASSAGQGLEAFF
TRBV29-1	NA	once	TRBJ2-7	TGCAGCGTTGTGTGGTGGGAGAACTACGAGCAGTACTTC	CSVVWWENYEQYF
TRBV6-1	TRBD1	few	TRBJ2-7	TGTGCCAGCAGTGAAGCGACAGGGGGCGTTTACGAGCAGTACTTC	CASSEATGGVYEQYF
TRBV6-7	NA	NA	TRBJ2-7	TGTGCCAGCACAGGCTACGAGCAGTACTTC	CASTGYEQYF
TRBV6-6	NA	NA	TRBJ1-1	TGTGCCAGCAGTTACCGGTCCGGGGGATTTGGCACTGAAGCTTTCTTT	CASSYRSGGFGTEAFF
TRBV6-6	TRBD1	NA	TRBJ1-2	TGTGCCAGCGGACGGGACAGGGAGACGCGCTATGGCTACACCTTC	CASGRDRETRYGYTF
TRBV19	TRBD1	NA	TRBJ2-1	TGTGCCAGCAGGCTAACGGGACAGGGTGGCAATGAGCAGTTCTTC	CASRLTGQGGNEQFF
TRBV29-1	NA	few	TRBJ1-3	TGCAGCGTTGAACGGGGAATCTCTGGAAACACCATATATTTT	CSVERGISGNTIYF
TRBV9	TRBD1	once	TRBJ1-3	TGTGCCAGCAGCGGACGGACAGGGTCCGGAAACACCATATATTTT	CASSGRTGSGNTIYF
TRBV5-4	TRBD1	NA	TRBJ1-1	TGTGCCAGCAGCTCCCGGACAGGGGCGGACACTGAAGCTTTCTTT	CASSSRTGADTEAFF
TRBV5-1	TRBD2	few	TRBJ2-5	TGCGCCAGCAGCGTTGGACTAGCGGGGGGGCAAGAGACCCAGTACTTC	CASSVGLAGGQETQYF
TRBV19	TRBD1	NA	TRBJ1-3	TGTGCCAGTAGTCTGCGGGACAGGAGCTCTGGAAACACCATATATTTT	CASSLRDRSSGNTIYF
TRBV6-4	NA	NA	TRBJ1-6	TGTGCCAGCAGTGACGATCAGGGAGGCTCACCCCTCCACTTT	CASSDDQGGSPLHF
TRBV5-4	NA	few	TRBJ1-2	TGTGCCAGCAGCCAAGGAAGTTCTAGAGGCTACACCTTC	CASSQGSSRGYTF
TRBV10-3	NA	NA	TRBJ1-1	TGTGCCATCAGTGAGTCGCGCACTGAAGCTTTCTTT	CAISESRTEAFF
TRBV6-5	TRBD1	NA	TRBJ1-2	TGTGCCAGCAGCGCAGGGACAGGGTATTGGTATGGCTACACCTTC	CASSAGTGYWYGYTF
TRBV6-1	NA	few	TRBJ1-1	TGTGCCAGCAGTGAGAGCAACACTGAAGCTTTCTTT	CASSESNTEAFF
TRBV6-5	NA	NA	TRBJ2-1	TGTGCCAGCAGTCTCTCTGGCATCGAGTTCTTC	CASSLSGIEFF
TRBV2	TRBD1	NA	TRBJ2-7	TGTGCCAGCAGCCGGGACAGGGACGAGCAGTACTTC	CASSRDRDEQYF
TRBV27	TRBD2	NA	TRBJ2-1	TGTGCCAGCAGCTACTCTACCGGGACTAGATCTCACAATGAGCAGTTCTTC	CASSYSTGTRSHNEQFF